This passage covers 15 T cell receptor beta chains from one sample sequenced in a study of T cell changes during pregnancy in multiple sclerosis. Using immunoSEQ multiplex PCR, the repertoire was profiled, and TCRdb retains in-frame clones only, with some absent. This repertoire shows fewer than 85,000 clones, approximately 94% found once; its top ten account for roughly 2.5%. Sample: peripheral blood, taken in the third trimester of pregnancy. The receptors come from a female donor with multiple sclerosis, enrolled in a pregnancy study.

The chain couples TRBV5-6 to TRBJ2-1, with 8 bases aligning to TRBD2. This CDR3 has 16 amino acids. Germline values: CDR1 SGHDT, CDR2 YYEEEE. V lost 4 bases and J lost 0; bases outside the gene matches: 6. The CDR3 DNA reads TGTGCCAGCAGCACAGCGGGGGTCGTCTCCTACAATGAGCAGTTCTTC. Translating it yields CASSTAGVVSYNEQFF.

This clone was recorded only once. The J gene is TRBJ2-7, the V gene TRBV6-5; possibly TRBD2 for D (5 bases). There are 12 residues in the CDR3. From germline, CDR1 is MNHEY and CDR2 SVGAGI. The V gene lost 7 bases and the J gene lost 4 bases, with 11 bases spanning the gap. DNA for the CDR3: TGTGCCAGCACCGGACGGAGGTACGAGCAGTACTTC. Residues: CASTGRRYEQYF.

The rearrangement links TRBV7-2 to TRBJ2-3, with a possible D match to TRBD1 (6 bases). The CDR3 contains 18 residues. V dropped 4 bases and J dropped 4 bases, with 24 bases sitting between them. Germline-derived CDR1 and CDR2 are SGHTA and FQGNSA. CDR3 DNA: TGTGCCAGCAGCTCGAAATGGGGGCGGCAACGGTTCCCAGATACGCAGTATTTT. As protein: CASSSKWGRQRFPDTQYF. The full variable domain, with the rest looked up from reference TRBV7-2 and TRBJ2-3, is GAGVSQSPSNKVTEKGKDVELRCDPISGHTALYWYRQSLGQGLEFLIYFQGNSAPDKSGLPSDRFSAERTGGSVSTLTIQRTQQEDSAVYLCASSSKWGRQRFPDTQYFGPGTRLTVL.

This chain connects TRBV12-5 to TRBJ1-5; no clear D. V lost 0 bases and J 9 bases, leaving 15 bases between the germline ends. The CDR3 consists of 15 residues. The germline V gene encodes CDR1 LGHNT and CDR2 FRNRAP. Here the CDR3 reads CASGLVDFQTWPQHF. CDR3 coding DNA: TGTGCTAGTGGTTTGGTAGATTTCCAGACATGGCCCCAGCATTTT.

The chain is built from TRBV11-2 and TRBJ1-2, with 7 bases that match TRBD1. Germline V gives CDR1 SGHAT, CDR2 FQNNGV. The trim removed 5 bases at V and 6 bases at J, leaving 9 bases unmatched. This CDR3 has 14 amino acids. DNA of the CDR3: TGTGCCAGCAGCCACCTGACAGGGTCCCATGGCTACACCTTC. It codes for CASSHLTGSHGYTF.

This rearrangement joins TRBV9 to TRBJ1-1; 8 bases are a match to TRBD1. The junction had 4 bases not matched to a gene; V was cut back by 2 bases and J by 7 bases. This CDR3 is 13 amino acids long. Germline values: CDR1 SGDLS, CDR2 YYNGEE. CDR3 nucleotides: TGTGCCAGCAGCGTTTTAGGACAGGGTGAAGCTTTCTTT. This sequence encodes CASSVLGQGEAFF.

The chain links TRBV7-3 to TRBJ2-2; possibly TRBD1 for D (5 bases). V lost 2 bases and J lost 1, with 11 bases in between. The CDR3 spans 16 residues. Germline CDR1 reads SGHTA; CDR2 reads FQGTGA. The CDR3 is CASSLDAGLNTGELFF. The CDR3 DNA reads as TGTGCCAGCAGCTTAGACGCAGGGCTGAACACCGGGGAGCTGTTTTTT.

This chain joins TRBV18 and TRBJ2-6; TRBD2 might be the D (5 bases). Germline CDR1 reads KGHSH; CDR2 reads LQKENI. The CDR3 has 15 residues. Trimming removed 2 bases from V and 2 bases from J, with 7 bases in between. This CDR3 reads CASSPSGTGANVLTF. The CDR3 DNA reads as TGTGCCAGCTCACCATCGGGGACTGGGGCCAACGTCCTGACTTTC.

The chain is built from TRBV27 and TRBJ1-2; D perhaps matches TRBD1 (5 bases). Germline V lookup: CDR1 MNHEY, CDR2 SMNVEV (reference sequence). Trimming stripped 5 bases from V and 4 bases from J, with 14 bases between. This CDR3 comprises 14 residues. The CDR3 region is CASSVSTASYGYTF. Here the CDR3 DNA reads TGTGCCAGCAGTGTTTCGACAGCTTCCTATGGCTACACCTTC.

CDR3 in DNA: TGTGCTAGTGGTTTGGGCTGCCGTTTTGGGACAGGGTCCCATCAGCCCCAGCATTTT. It specifies CASGLGCRFGTGSHQPQHF. The chain uses TRBV12-5 and TRBJ1-5, with 9 bases that match TRBD1. The CDR3 is 19 amino acids. CDR1 is LGHNT and CDR2 is FRNRAP in the germline V gene. V lost 1 base, J lost 5 bases, and 15 bases stayed unmatched.

This chain uses TRBV19 with TRBJ2-2; TRBD2 aligns across 9 bases. V dropped 6 bases and J dropped 4; count of bases not matched to a gene: 6. The CDR3 is 15 amino acids. The germline CDR1 and CDR2 sequences are LNHDA and SQIVND (reference sequence). The chain's CDR3 is CASRISGGSTGELFF. As DNA, the CDR3 is TGTGCCAGTAGGATCAGCGGGGGGAGCACCGGGGAGCTGTTTTTT.

V is TRBV7-2 and J is TRBJ2-1; 11 bases match TRBD2. V lost 5 bases, J lost 5 bases, and 14 bases stayed unmatched. The CDR3 spans 18 residues. Germline lookup yields CDR1 SGHTA and CDR2 FQGNSA. The CDR3 DNA reads TGTGCCAGCAGCCCACGTAGGGGCCTAGCGGGGGGCGACAATGAGCAGTTCTTC. It yields the protein CASSPRRGLAGGDNEQFF.

This sequence joins TRBV19 and TRBJ2-3, with D maybe TRBD1 (6 bases). V dropped 5 bases and J dropped 0 bases, with 15 bases sitting between them. CDR3 length: 16 residues. Germline V gene data show CDR1 as LNHDA and CDR2 as SQIVND (reference sequence). CDR3 region: CASSPGWTESTDTQYF. As DNA, the CDR3 is TGTGCCAGTAGTCCTGGTTGGACAGAGAGCACAGATACGCAGTATTTT.

The chain has TRBV6-5 and TRBJ1-3, with D maybe TRBD1 (5 bases). The CDR3 sequence is 15 residues long. Germline CDR1 MNHEY, CDR2 SVGAGI. V gave up 4 bases and J gave up 4 bases, with 14 bases separating them. The CDR3 coding sequence is TGTGCCAGCAGTTCCCGGGACGCGGGGGGAAACACCATATATTTT. Its translation is CASSSRDAGGNTIYF.

The genes are TRBV10-3 and TRBJ2-1; D is possibly TRBD1 (7 bases). The CDR3 spans 15 residues. Trimming removed 2 bases at V and 7 bases at J, with 15 bases between. Germline values: CDR1 ENHRY, CDR2 SYGVKD. This CDR3 is CAISERQGGPNEQFF. CDR3 in DNA: TGTGCCATCAGTGAGCGGCAGGGGGGCCCTAATGAGCAGTTCTTC.